This T cell receptor beta chain was sequenced for a study of T cell responses to AZD1222 COVID-19 vaccine. Study conclusions and caveats: Recipients of two AZD1222 doses showed rising Spike-specific TCR breadth and depth. Donors in the cohort were predominantly white British and more often female, and clonal diversity was possibly underestimated. Spike as a whole was targeted by vaccine-associated CD4 TCRs, dominant at 160-218 and 743-854. Repertoires were collected only later (after the peak T cell response had occurred).

Generated by immunoSEQ multiplex PCR, the TCRdb table keeps only in-frame clones and is missing some. This repertoire shows approximately 150,000 clones, 85% to 95% found once; its top ten account for around 0.96%. The CDR3 is made up of 13 amino acids. In germline, CDR1 is SGHAT, CDR2 FQNNGV. The V gene lost 3 bases and the J gene lost 6 bases, with 9 bases spanning the gap. Concerning this clone: No antigen is known for it.

The chain carries TRBV11-2 and TRBJ1-5; D not certain. The sample in question was peripheral blood, obtained on day 0 of AZD1222 vaccination. This TCR derives from an adult in good health. The chain's CDR3 is CASSLGLVQPQHF. CDR3 in DNA: TGTGCCAGCAGCTTGGGTCTCGTTCAGCCCCAGCATTTT.